This passage covers 9 T cell receptor beta chains from one sample sequenced in a study of CD8+ T cells in alopecia areata. Isolated RNA was reverse transcribed into cDNA used as the sequencing template. Some clones are missing from TCRdb's copy, which holds only in-frame ones; the method was immunoSEQ multiplex PCR. The sample yields 150,000 to 250,000 clones, about three fifths seen once. As for treatment: oral pan-JAK inhibitor, 5-10 mg twice daily. The source was CD4+ T cells sorted from blood, collected at week 4, from a patient treated with tofacitinib. These TCRs come from a human donor with alopecia areata.

The CDR3 spells CSARTAGDTQYF. CDR3 bases: TGCAGCGCCCGGACCGCAGGAGATACGCAGTATTTT. The chain employs TRBV29-1 and TRBJ2-3; no clear D gene. The CDR3 contains 12 residues. The germline V gene has CDR1 SQVTM and CDR2 ANQGSEA. V gave up 7 bases and J gave up 5 bases, with 13 bases separating them.

This clone was seen more than once but under ten times. CDR3 DNA: TGTGCCAGCAGCCCACAGGGTAACTATGGCTACACCTTC. This sequence encodes CASSPQGNYGYTF. This chain links TRBV7-9 with TRBJ1-2; maybe TRBD1 (6 bases). The CDR3 loop spans 13 amino acids. Germline loops: CDR1 SEHNR, CDR2 FQNEAQ (reference sequence). Deletions cut 5 bases from V and 1 base from J, with 8 bases between.

This clone was recorded a few times. The chain is built from TRBV14 and TRBJ2-7, with D unclear. This CDR3 comprises 13 residues. With 1 base removed from V and 6 bases from J, the gap between germline ends came to 10 bases. CDR1 and CDR2 from the germline V gene are SGHDN and FVKESK. CDR3 sequence reads: CASSQVPRVEQYF. The CDR3 nucleotides read TGTGCCAGCAGCCAAGTCCCTCGGGTCGAGCAGTACTTC. The full variable domain, with the rest looked up from reference TRBV14 and TRBJ2-7, is EAGVTQFPSHSVIEKGQTVTLRCDPISGHDNLYWYRRVMGKEIKFLLHFVKESKQDESGMPNNRFLAERTGGTYSTLKVQPAELEDSGVYFCASSQVPRVEQYFGPGTRLTVT.

V gene TRBV20-1 combines with J gene TRBJ2-3; D gene uncertain. The CDR3 length is 11 residues. Trimming cost V 6 bases and J 5 bases, with 9 bases left between them. Germline CDR1 is DFQATT and CDR2 is SNEGSKA (reference sequence). The CDR3 region has the DNA TGCAGTGCCCCTTTGAGAGATACGCAGTATTTT. Its translation: CSAPLRDTQYF.

This clone appeared a few times. The chain recombines TRBV6-6 with TRBJ1-5; D is uncertain. The V end was cut by 5 bases, the J end by 9 bases, with 17 bases between. This CDR3 spans 14 amino acids. The V gene's germline CDR1 is MNHNY and CDR2 SVGAGI (reference sequence). CDR3 sequence reads: CASSRGSGKMPQHF. The DNA for the CDR3 is TGTGCCAGCAGTCGCGGCAGCGGAAAAATGCCCCAGCATTTT.

The rearrangement joins TRBV2 to TRBJ1-2, with a possible D match to TRBD1 (5 bases). Trimming removed 9 bases at V and 7 bases at J, with 21 bases between. This CDR3 is 14 amino acids long. The germline V gene has CDR1 SNHLY and CDR2 FYNNEI. In DNA, the CDR3 is TGTGCCAGTTCCCGGAGGCAGGGACTAAGTGGCTACACCTTC. This translates into CASSRRQGLSGYTF.

The J gene is TRBJ1-2, the V gene TRBV7-2; D is perhaps TRBD1 (5 bases). The germline gives CDR1 SGHTA, CDR2 FQGNSA. The V end lost 4 bases, the J end lost 3 bases, and 12 bases lay between the germline ends. The CDR3 totals 14 residues. The CDR3 here is CASSSQGPYYGYTF. The CDR3 nucleotides are TGTGCCAGCAGCTCGCAGGGACCCTACTATGGCTACACCTTC.

CDR3 nucleotides: TGCGCCAGCAGCTTGAGTGGCAGCCATCAAGAGACCCAGTACTTC. Translating gives CASSLSGSHQETQYF. V usage is TRBV5-1 and J usage is TRBJ2-5; D gene unclear. CDR3 size: 15 residues. The V end was cut by 1 base, the J end by 2 bases, with 12 bases between. Germline-derived CDR1 and CDR2 are SGHRS and YFSETQ.

V gene TRBV5-4 combines with J gene TRBJ2-3; D may be TRBD2 (5 bases). CDR3 length: 19 amino acids. The germline V gene has CDR1 SGHNT and CDR2 YYREEE (reference sequence). Trimming removed 0 bases from V and 2 bases from J, with 22 bases in between. The CDR3 nucleotides read TGTGCCAGCAGCTTGGTTGGCGGGCCGTACGTTTCCTTCACAGATACGCAGTATTTT. This translates into CASSLVGGPYVSFTDTQYF.